The rows below give T cell receptor beta chains drawn from one sample of a study of tumor and adjacent non-tumor tissue in lung cancer. TCRdb recomputed calls from the multiplex PCR reads with MiXCR, one row per CDR3 protein. The table shows some 99,000 distinct CDR3 sequences, with 75% occurring only once. Sample: lung tumor tissue. These receptors came from a woman aged 60-75 years with non-small cell lung cancer. CDR3s include the opening cysteine and the closing phenylalanine or tryptophan. The D gene is left open where the match is weak. The listing skips clone size in some rows; elsewhere it reads once, few, many or a size class.

DNA: TGTGCCAGTAGTTACCCTAGCGTGTGGTATTATAATGAGCAGTTCTTC
CDR3: CASSYPSVWYYNEQFF
J: TRBJ2-1
D: -
size: -
length: 16
V: TRBV6-2/TRBV6-3

DNA: TGTGCCAGCAGCATAGGAGGCCCGGCTGATGAAAAACTGTTTTTT
CDR3: CASSIGGPADEKLFF
J: TRBJ1-4
D: -
size: -
length: 15
V: TRBV11-3

DNA: TGTGCCAGCAACTCCCTGGACCCCGCCGGCGAGCAGTACTTC
CDR3: CASNSLDPAGEQYF
J: TRBJ2-7
D: -
size: -
length: 14
V: TRBV5-4

DNA: TGTGCCAGCAGTCCGGGACTAAAAGAGACCCATTACTTC
CDR3: CASSPGLKETHYF
J: TRBJ2-5
D: TRBD2
size: -
length: 13
V: TRBV12-3/TRBV12-4

DNA: TGCAATGCTATTAATAGCAGGGAAGGAAGAAACATTCAGTACTTC
CDR3: CNAINSREGRNIQYF
J: TRBJ2-4
D: -
size: -
length: 15
V: TRBV20-1

DNA: TGTGCCACCGACCCACTTGGTGGCTACACCTTC
CDR3: CATDPLGGYTF
J: TRBJ1-2
D: -
size: -
length: 11
V: TRBV24-1

DNA: TGCGGCAGCAGCCCCGGTAGGGTGAGGGCAGATACGCAGTATTTT
CDR3: CGSSPGRVRADTQYF
J: TRBJ2-3
D: -
size: -
length: 15
V: TRBV4-3

DNA: TGTGCCAGCAGATCGTGGGCGCCGGGAGTAGCGGGAGGGAGCCCCTACAATGAGCAGTTCTTC
CDR3: CASRSWAPGVAGGSPYNEQFF
J: TRBJ2-1
D: TRBD2
size: once
length: 21
V: TRBV14

DNA: TGCGCCAGCAGCCAAGATGAACCTCTCGCGAACACCGGGGAGCTGTTTTTT
CDR3: CASSQDEPLANTGELFF
J: TRBJ2-2
D: -
size: many
length: 17
V: TRBV4-3

DNA: TGTGCCAGCAGCACCGACCTAAGGAATTCACCCCTCCACTTT
CDR3: CASSTDLRNSPLHF
J: TRBJ1-6
D: -
size: many
length: 14
V: TRBV12-3/TRBV12-4

DNA: TGTGACAGCAGCTTATCCTCCGGCCGCTTGTACACTATATATTTT
CDR3: CDSSLSSGRLYTIYF
J: TRBJ1-3
D: -
size: -
length: 15
V: TRBV11-2

DNA: TGTGCCAGCGGCTTAGATACAGAAACCTACGAGCAGTACTTC
CDR3: CASGLDTETYEQYF
J: TRBJ2-7
D: -
size: -
length: 14
V: TRBV11-3

DNA: TGTACCAGCAGTTGGGACCGCGGAGAATACAAGCAGTACTTC
CDR3: CTSSWDRGEYKQYF
J: TRBJ2-7
D: -
size: -
length: 14
V: TRBV11-2

DNA: TGCAGTGTTAGAGGTCCGCCCTCTGGCGGGAGGGCAAACATTCAGTACTTC
CDR3: CSVRGPPSGGRANIQYF
J: TRBJ2-4
D: TRBD2
size: -
length: 17
V: TRBV20-1

DNA: TGCAGTCCTAGAGGCACAGGGCGGGACACCGGGGAGCTCTTTTTT
CDR3: CSPRGTGRDTGELFF
J: TRBJ2-2
D: -
size: -
length: 15
V: TRBV20-1

DNA: TGTGCCAGCACCGGGGGTCCCGAGTCCGGGGAGCTGTTTTTT
CDR3: CASTGGPESGELFF
J: TRBJ2-2
D: -
size: -
length: 14
V: TRBV5-6

DNA: TGTGCCAGTAGCTCCAGCCTAAGATTTCACGAGCAGTACTTC
CDR3: CASSSSLRFHEQYF
J: TRBJ2-7
D: -
size: -
length: 14
V: TRBV7-9

DNA: TGTGCCAGCAGTTACTCTTCCGGGTGGGAAGCTTTCTTT
CDR3: CASSYSSGWEAFF
J: TRBJ1-1
D: -
size: many
length: 13
V: TRBV6-5

DNA: TGCGTCAGCAGCCAAGATGGACACGTTGGGTACAATGAGCAGTTCTTC
CDR3: CVSSQDGHVGYNEQFF
J: TRBJ2-1
D: -
size: -
length: 16
V: TRBV4-3

DNA: TGCGCCATCAGCTTGTCAGAAACAGGGTCGGGCACTGAAGCTTTCTTT
CDR3: CAISLSETGSGTEAFF
J: TRBJ1-1
D: -
size: -
length: 16
V: TRBV5-1

DNA: TGTGCCAGCAGTGAAGGAGTGGGGGGCCGAAACACTGAAGCTTTCTTT
CDR3: CASSEGVGGRNTEAFF
J: TRBJ1-1
D: -
size: -
length: 16
V: TRBV6-1

DNA: TGTGCCAGCAACTTATTCTTCGGCCGCTTGTACACCATATATTTT
CDR3: CASNLFFGRLYTIYF
J: TRBJ1-3
D: -
size: -
length: 15
V: TRBV11-2

DNA: TGTGCCAGCAGCCGGGCCGGTGGATTCGATGAGCAGTTCTTC
CDR3: CASSRAGGFDEQFF
J: TRBJ2-1
D: -
size: many
length: 14
V: TRBV11-1

DNA: TGTGCCAGCAGCTTAGTTCAGGGAAACACTGAAACTTTCTTT
CDR3: CASSLVQGNTETFF
J: TRBJ1-1
D: -
size: -
length: 14
V: TRBV11-2

DNA: TGTGCCAGCAGCTTTATTGGGCTGCCGGGACTGATGAACACTGAAGCTTTCTTT
CDR3: CASSFIGLPGLMNTEAFF
J: TRBJ1-1
D: -
size: -
length: 18
V: TRBV11-3

DNA: TGTGCCAGCAACCGTGCGGACTCCTACGATCAGTACTTC
CDR3: CASNRADSYDQYF
J: TRBJ2-7
D: -
size: -
length: 13
V: TRBV11-1

DNA: TGTGCCAGCTCGGTGGAGAGTGGAAACACCATATATTTT
CDR3: CASSVESGNTIYF
J: TRBJ1-3
D: -
size: many
length: 13
V: TRBV6-1

DNA: TGTCCCAGCAGACGACTAATGAGAGATACGCAGTATTTT
CDR3: CPSRRLMRDTQYF
J: TRBJ2-3
D: -
size: -
length: 13
V: TRBV12-3/TRBV12-4

DNA: TGTGTCAGCAGCTTAGACGGACCGCCGATGGATACGCAGTATTTT
CDR3: CVSSLDGPPMDTQYF
J: TRBJ2-3
D: -
size: -
length: 15
V: TRBV11-2

DNA: TGTGCCACTAGTGATTCCTATAGCAATCAGCCCCACCATTTT
CDR3: CATSDSYSNQPHHF
J: TRBJ1-5
D: -
size: -
length: 14
V: TRBV24-1

DNA: TGTGTCAGCAACTTAGAGTTGAGGAACGGGAGCCACAATGAGCAGTTCTTC
CDR3: CVSNLELRNGSHNEQFF
J: TRBJ2-1
D: -
size: -
length: 17
V: TRBV11-3

DNA: TGCAGCATGAAGAGACAGGGTAACAATGAGCAGTTCTTC
CDR3: CSMKRQGNNEQFF
J: TRBJ2-1
D: TRBD1
size: -
length: 13
V: TRBV29-1

DNA: TGTGTCAGCAGCTACGACGGAAAGTCTTATAATTCACCCCTCCACTTT
CDR3: CVSSYDGKSYNSPLHF
J: TRBJ1-6
D: -
size: -
length: 16
V: TRBV11-1

DNA: TGTGCCAGCGGCCCCGAACAGGGAGATGAAAAACTGTTTTTT
CDR3: CASGPEQGDEKLFF
J: TRBJ1-4
D: -
size: -
length: 14
V: TRBV6-2/TRBV6-3

DNA: TGTGCCAGCAGCTTTAGTGGGTTCGTCCACGAGCAGTACTTC
CDR3: CASSFSGFVHEQYF
J: TRBJ2-7
D: -
size: few
length: 14
V: TRBV11-2

DNA: TGTGCCAGCAGCTTCACTAGCGGGGACATCGCAGGGGAGCTGTTTTTT
CDR3: CASSFTSGDIAGELFF
J: TRBJ2-2
D: TRBD2
size: -
length: 16
V: TRBV11-2

DNA: TGCGCCAGCAGCATGGGGGCCTCGACAGGGACCTACGAGCAGTACTTC
CDR3: CASSMGASTGTYEQYF
J: TRBJ2-7
D: TRBD1
size: once
length: 16
V: TRBV5-1

DNA: TGCGCCAGCAGCTCTACTCCGCTGGGGGCCAACGTCCTGACTTTC
CDR3: CASSSTPLGANVLTF
J: TRBJ2-6
D: -
size: -
length: 15
V: TRBV5-1

DNA: TGCAGTGCTAGAGGGACTCCCGGGACAGCCAAGACCGGGGAGCCGTTTTTT
CDR3: CSARGTPGTAKTGEPFF
J: TRBJ2-2
D: TRBD1
size: -
length: 17
V: TRBV20-1

DNA: TGTGCCAGCAGCAGACCGGGACAGCGCTGCTACAATGAGAAGTTCTTC
CDR3: CASSRPGQRCYNEKFF
J: TRBJ2-1
D: TRBD1
size: -
length: 16
V: TRBV11-2

DNA: TGTGCCAGCAGCCCCGGGAGGGGGCAAGGCTACACCTTC
CDR3: CASSPGRGQGYTF
J: TRBJ1-2
D: TRBD1
size: many
length: 13
V: TRBV12-3/TRBV12-4

DNA: TGTGCCAGCAGCCCGACAGGGAGATTGAGTCGGCCCCAGCATTTT
CDR3: CASSPTGRLSRPQHF
J: TRBJ1-5
D: TRBD1
size: -
length: 15
V: TRBV12-3/TRBV12-4

DNA: TGTGCCAGCAACTTTATCCCAGGGGGTCGAGAGACCCAGTACTTC
CDR3: CASNFIPGGRETQYF
J: TRBJ2-5
D: TRBD1
size: -
length: 15
V: TRBV11-3

DNA: TGTGCCAGTAGATTATGGGCCGAGCAGTACTTC
CDR3: CASRLWAEQYF
J: TRBJ2-7
D: -
size: -
length: 11
V: TRBV28

DNA: TGTGCCAGCAGCCACGGCACAGGGGCTGGAGCTTTCTTT
CDR3: CASSHGTGAGAFF
J: TRBJ1-1
D: TRBD1
size: -
length: 13
V: TRBV11-2

DNA: TGTGCCAACTGCATGTCAGGGTACGGGCAGTACTTC
CDR3: CANCMSGYGQYF
J: TRBJ2-7
D: -
size: -
length: 12
V: TRBV11-2

DNA: TGCGCCAGCAGCTTTGACTCCACCTCCTACAATGAGCAGTTCTTC
CDR3: CASSFDSTSYNEQFF
J: TRBJ2-1
D: -
size: many
length: 15
V: TRBV5-1

DNA: TGTGCCAGCAGCTTCGGGACGGATAACTATGGCTACACCTTC
CDR3: CASSFGTDNYGYTF
J: TRBJ1-2
D: -
size: many
length: 14
V: TRBV5-6

DNA: TGTGCCAGCAGGAGATCCGGACAGGGGACCTATCAGCCCCGGCATTTT
CDR3: CASRRSGQGTYQPRHF
J: TRBJ1-5
D: TRBD1
size: -
length: 16
V: TRBV6-1

DNA: TGTGCTAGCAGCCAAGAAGGCGGGATAGGGCCCACTGAAGCTTTCTTT
CDR3: CASSQEGGIGPTEAFF
J: TRBJ1-1
D: -
size: -
length: 16
V: TRBV4-2

DNA: TGTGCCAGCCGTCTCGTTGGGGGATCCGGCCACGAGCAGTACTTC
CDR3: CASRLVGGSGHEQYF
J: TRBJ2-7
D: -
size: -
length: 15
V: TRBV28

DNA: TGTGCCAGCATCAACTCCAGGACAGGGACCTACGAGCAGTACTTC
CDR3: CASINSRTGTYEQYF
J: TRBJ2-7
D: TRBD1
size: many
length: 15
V: TRBV6-6

DNA: TGTGTCAGCAGCTTCGGGACAGGGAAGGCAGGGGAGCTGTTTTTT
CDR3: CVSSFGTGKAGELFF
J: TRBJ2-2
D: TRBD1
size: -
length: 15
V: TRBV11-3